This entry concerns a single T cell receptor (beta chain). Its specificity is not known. Generated by immunoSEQ multiplex PCR, the TCRdb table keeps only in-frame clones and is missing some. In the table there are about 130,000 clones, approximately 80% of which are singletons. The sample belongs to a study of cytotoxic CD8 clonotypes in ibrutinib-treated CLL. About the research overall: Patients attained about 25 partial and 2 complete responses; at median about 74 months, approximately 14 remained remitted while around twelve progressed. General observations from the study: Rising at ibrutinib response, clonality subsequently fell back toward baseline at progression. Contraction or stability on treatment characterized the public clonotypes, which were uncommon.

Germline V lookup: CDR1 SGHTA, CDR2 FQGNSA. This CDR3 contains 14 residues. V dropped 6 bases and J dropped 0 bases, with 10 bases sitting between them. The source of this sequence is a human donor with chronic lymphocytic leukemia. This material consisted of PBMCs, taken after 24 months of ibrutinib treatment. V is TRBV7-2 and J is TRBJ2-3; D call uncertain. The CDR3 region is CASSWGSSTDTQYF. As DNA, the CDR3 is TGTGCCAGCAGTTGGGGTTCTAGCACAGATACGCAGTATTTT.